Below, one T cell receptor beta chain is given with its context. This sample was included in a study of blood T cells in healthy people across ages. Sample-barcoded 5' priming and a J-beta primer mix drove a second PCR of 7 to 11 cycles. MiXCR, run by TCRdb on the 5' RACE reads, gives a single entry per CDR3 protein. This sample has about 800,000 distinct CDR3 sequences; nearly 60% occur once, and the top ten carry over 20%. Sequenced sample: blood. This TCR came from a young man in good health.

CDR3 residues: CSAHTSGGNTEAFF. In DNA, the CDR3 is TGCAGTGCTCATACAAGCGGGGGAAACACTGAAGCTTTCTTT. The chain recombines TRBV20-1 with TRBJ1-1; a possible D gene is TRBD1 (5 bases). Germline loops: CDR1 DFQATT, CDR2 SNEGSKA (reference sequence). The V gene lost 5 bases and the J gene lost 2 bases, with 15 bases spanning the gap. The CDR3 has 14 residues.